This record concerns one TCR beta chain sequence. The sample belongs to a study of control samples from healthy donors and cancer patients. CDR1 and CDR2 from the germline V gene are MNHEY and SVGAGI. The CDR3 runs to 13 residues. Trimming pared 7 bases from V and 1 base from J, leaving 10 bases between. This table comes from immunoSEQ multiplex PCR, and its TCRdb copy is limited to in-frame clones, with some not included. The sample lists over 100,000 clones, 90% occurring once. This TCR was sampled from a human donor in good health. The donor label of this sample is uncertain. The V call is TRBV6-5, the J call TRBJ1-1; D is uncertain. The sample consisted of blood. The CDR3 here is CASTVGRNTEAFF. CDR3 nucleotides: TGTGCCAGCACGGTAGGGCGGAACACTGAAGCTTTCTTT.